This T cell receptor beta chain was recovered during a study of prognosis after radiotherapy for stage I lung cancer. Study overall: SBRT was given in 3 to 5 fractions at a biologically effective dose of at least 100 Gy as radiotherapy.

Genomic DNA was subjected to two-round multiplex PCR for amplification of TCR beta CDR3. Round one of PCR was performed, and it used primers specific to each TRBV and TRBJ gene. TCRdb used MiXCR to reprocess the multiplex PCR reads, holding one entry per CDR3 protein. The sample lists fewer than 40,000 distinct CDR3 sequences, more than 30% occurring once. This CDR3 is 15 amino acids long. V was clipped by 2 bases and J by 1 base, with 11 bases between them. Germline V gene sequence: CDR1 LGHDT, CDR2 YNNKEL (reference sequence). There are many counts of this clonotype. The sequencing used PBMCs, collected before or after stereotactic body radiation therapy (not recorded which). This receptor was taken from a donor over 45 with non-small cell lung cancer. V usage is TRBV3-1 and J usage is TRBJ1-2; TRBD1 is a possible D gene (6 bases). The CDR3: CASSQTTGINYGYTF. CDR3 DNA: TGTGCCAGCAGCCAAACGACAGGAATTAACTATGGCTACACCTTC. The complete variable domain, with remaining parts taken from reference TRBV3-1 and TRBJ1-2, reads DTAVSQTPKYLVTQMGNDKSIKCEQNLGHDTMYWYKQDSKKFLKIMFSYNNKELIINETVPNRFSPKSPDKAHLNLHINSLELGDSAVYFCASSQTTGINYGYTFGSGTRLTVV.